Listed here is a single TCR beta chain. The antigen remains unidentified. These data are taken from a study of shared clonotypes between healthy human individuals. Study observations and caveats: Incomplete sequencing of sorted subsets was indicated by rarefaction despite large depth.

Tens of thousands of T cell genomes (approximately 190 ng DNA) went into each sorted-subset replicate. Authors' processing steps: ImmunoSEQ gave junction-only sequences without quality scores, so filtering differed. The method was immunoSEQ multiplex PCR; TCRdb's version includes in-frame clones alone and lacks a portion of them. D and trimming were read from the DNA, whereas the V and J calls and clone size are those reported in that table. Among 550,000 to 700,000 clones, around 73% were seen once, and the ten largest hold around 2%. From germline, CDR1 is SGHAT and CDR2 FQNNGV. V was cut by 2 bases and J by 0 bases, with 7 bases left in between. There are 14 residues in the CDR3. Memory CD4+ cells were the fraction left after CD45RA+ naive selection.

Input material: memory CD4+ T cells sorted from blood. Subset: CD45RA-negative fraction. This clonotype was sampled from a woman aged 25 to 39 in good health. This rearrangement joins TRBV11-2 to TRBJ2-5; tentative D call: TRBD2 (5 bases). Written as DNA, the CDR3 is TGTGCCAGCAGCTTAAGGGAGTACCAAGAGACCCAGTACTTC. Protein product: CASSLREYQETQYF.